This entry lists 6 T cell receptor beta chains sequenced from one sample in a study of cytomegalovirus exposure and HLA in healthy donors. PCR primers comprised 60 Vbeta and 13 Jbeta primers. This table comes from immunoSEQ multiplex PCR, and its TCRdb copy is limited to in-frame clones, with some not included. In the table there are 95,000 to 110,000 clones, approximately 84% of which are singletons. Sequencing used PBMCs. The receptors were gathered from a man aged 25-45 years in good health and CMV-seronegative.

The chain joins TRBV4-1 to TRBJ2-3; D perhaps matches TRBD1 (6 bases). The ends were cut back, 0 bases at V and 2 bases at J, with 12 bases in the middle. Germline CDR1 MGHRA, CDR2 YSYEKL. This CDR3 contains 16 residues. In nucleotides, the CDR3 is TGCGCCAGCAGCCAAGATCCGGGACATAACACAGATACGCAGTATTTT. Translated: CASSQDPGHNTDTQYF.

In this sample, this clone turned up once. The chain carries TRBV7-8 and TRBJ2-2; no clear D. This CDR3 contains 14 residues. Germline V CDR1 and CDR2: SGHVS, FQNEAQ. Trimming took off 0 bases at V and 6 bases at J, with 8 bases between the two ends. The CDR3 nucleotides are TGTGCCAGCAGCTTAGCGAGAGCGTCCGGGGAGCTGTTTTTT. As protein: CASSLARASGELFF.

This sequence joins TRBV7-9 and TRBJ1-1; no clear D. The CDR3 is 14 amino acids. Germline V gene lookup returns CDR1 SEHNR and CDR2 FQNEAQ (reference sequence). Trimming pared 3 bases from V and 0 bases from J, leaving 8 bases between. The CDR3 region has the DNA TGTGCCAGCAGCTTCCCCGGGATGAACACTGAAGCTTTCTTT. This sequence encodes CASSFPGMNTEAFF.

This chain links TRBV11-3 with TRBJ1-1, with 8 bases identical to TRBD1. The CDR3 consists of 17 residues. Germline CDR1 reads SGHNT; CDR2 reads YENEEA. The ends lost 5 bases at V and 3 bases at J; junction bases unmatched: 14. This CDR3 is CASSPGGAETGDTEAFF. The CDR3 region has the DNA TGTGCCAGCAGCCCAGGGGGGGCCGAGACAGGGGACACTGAAGCTTTCTTT.

In this sample, this clone turned up once. The rearrangement links TRBV5-1 to TRBJ1-5, with TRBD1 as a possible D gene (6 bases). The CDR3 is 18 amino acids. The germline V gene encodes CDR1 SGHRS and CDR2 YFSETQ. V shed 2 bases and J shed 0 bases, with 18 bases lying between them. DNA of the CDR3: TGCGCCAGCAGCTTTGACAGGCGACGCCCCAATAGCAATCAGCCCCAGCATTTT. It translates to CASSFDRRRPNSNQPQHF.

V usage is TRBV6-4 and J usage is TRBJ2-3, with 8 bases matching TRBD2. V was pared by 8 bases and J by 4 bases, with 8 bases of the junction left unmatched. Germline CDR1 is MRHNA and CDR2 is SNTAGT. The CDR3 covers 14 residues. The CDR3 here is CASAQAGESDTQYF. For the CDR3, the DNA is TGTGCCAGCGCGCAAGCGGGGGAATCAGATACGCAGTATTTT.